A single T cell receptor (beta chain) is shown here with its context. Its matching antigen is unknown. The data were obtained in a study of T-cell reconstitution after alpha-beta-depleted transplantation in children. General observations from the study: As was reported, about two months after transplant, alpha-beta T cells came from several hundred expanded graft clones.

The CDR3 spans 14 residues. Trimming pared 3 bases from V and 1 base from J, leaving 4 bases between. From germline, CDR1 is KGHSH and CDR2 LQKENI. Researchers prepared the TCRbeta library using unique molecular identifiers, the study reports. MiXCR, applied by TCRdb to the PCR reads, yields one record per CDR3 protein. The sample contains 700,000 to 850,000 distinct CDR3 sequences, around 15% of which appear only once. V gene TRBV18 combines with J gene TRBJ2-6, with no clear D. The sequence was obtained from a male patient between 5 and 17 years old who had a stem cell transplant for acute lymphoblastic leukemia, so the T cells may come from the graft donor. The specimen was PBMCs, mostly from graft donor cells, collected 360 days after TCRalphabeta/CD19-depleted stem cell transplant. The CDR3 coding sequence is TGTGCCAGCTCACCGGCTTCTGGGGCCAACGTCCTGACTTTC. It yields the protein CASSPASGANVLTF.